This note documents a single TCR beta chain sequence. The germline V and J ends were trimmed by 1 base and 3 bases, with 11 bases remaining between them. CDR1 is SGHTA and CDR2 is FQGNSA in the germline V gene. This CDR3 has 15 amino acids. This record belongs to a study of PD-L1 blockade in urothelial cancer. Study summary: At 6 weeks and at 3 weeks (second dose) after treatment start, blood was analyzed.

Sequenced by immunoSEQ multiplex PCR; TCRdb stores in-frame clones only, minus some. The sample lists over 100,000 clones, around 93% occurring once. Sample time point: peripheral blood 6 weeks after treatment start. Sequenced here: PBMCs, sampled around atezolizumab (anti-PD-L1) treatment. The J gene is TRBJ2-3, the V gene TRBV7-2; maybe TRBD1 (5 bases). This clonotype originated in a man aged 60 to 69 with urothelial cancer. This chain's CDR3 is CASSLEGRATDTQYF. For the CDR3, the DNA is TGTGCCAGCAGCTTAGAGGGCAGGGCTACAGATACGCAGTATTTT.